The TCR beta chain described here comes from a study of blood T cell repertoires in COVID-19. Turning to the study itself: Both acute and convalescent COVID-19 samples were obtained from the United States, Italy and Spain.

Original methodology: Nucleated cell number was recorded as an estimate derived from reference gene primer amplification. TCRdb's table, derived via immunoSEQ multiplex PCR, lists solely in-frame clones and lacks some. Clone size and V and J calls were adopted from that table, with D and trimming inferred from the DNA. This repertoire shows 250,000 or so clones, 80% to 95% found once; its top ten account for approximately 0.8%. The length of the CDR3 is 14 residues. While infection was still active, Seattle patients were enrolled and then followed longitudinally. Sequencing used peripheral blood. The TCR sequence derives from a man aged 30 to 45 with COVID-19, enrolled during active disease. The rearrangement joins TRBV21-1 to TRBJ1-1; TRBD1 is the table's D call, not checked against the DNA. TRBV21-1 is listed as a pseudogene. The chain's CDR3 is CASSEYRGNTEAFF. CDR3 coding DNA: TGTGCCAGCAGCGAGTACAGGGGGAACACTGAAGCTTTCTTT.